This TCR beta chain is from a study of long-term antiretroviral therapy in people with HIV. Study in general: It was about a decade after the earliest samples that the 2015 immediate-ART recommendation appeared.

The run of the v3.0 immunoSEQ assay was at survey level. It was about 35,000-50,000 T-cell genomes per sample that sequencing targeted. Profiled with immunoSEQ multiplex PCR; TCRdb holds only in-frame clones, not every one. This repertoire shows more than 15,000 clones, about 94% found once; its top ten account for 4.6%. Only United States sites treated participants with HIV. The germline V gene has CDR1 SEHNR and CDR2 FQNEAQ (reference sequence). CDR3 length: 16 residues. The V call is TRBV7-9, the J call TRBJ2-5, with 11 bases fitting TRBD2. The end of the DNA aligns better with TRBJ2-7, so the J call may be wrong. Sequenced here: unsorted PBMCs, sampled 6.4 years after starting antiretroviral therapy. The origin of this receptor is a woman in her 50s with HIV. The CDR3 region is CASSSSTSGSSYEQYF. In nucleotides, the CDR3 is TGTGCCAGCAGCTCAAGCACTAGCGGGAGCTCCTACGAGCAGTACTTC.